Listed here are 3 T cell receptor beta chains from one sample, sequenced in a study of blood T cell repertoires in COVID-19. The assay was immunoSEQ multiplex PCR, and TCRdb's table has in-frame clones only and misses some. Of approximately 290,000 clones in the sample, roughly 91% were seen once. The source material was peripheral blood. The receptor source for this set is a man aged 25 to 40 with acute or convalescent COVID-19.

The chain has TRBV6-5 and TRBJ1-5, with 8 bases matching TRBD1. J lost 2 bases, V lost 4 bases, and 7 bases had no gene match. The V gene's germline CDR1 is MNHEY and CDR2 SVGAGI. CDR3 length equals 16 residues. The chain's CDR3 is CASSSGTGGGNQPQHF. In nucleotides, the CDR3 is TGTGCCAGCAGTTCCGGGACAGGAGGGGGCAATCAGCCCCAGCATTTT.

The chain combines TRBV28 with TRBJ1-2; TRBD1 aligns across 8 bases. This CDR3 comprises 12 residues. The germline V gene has CDR1 MDHEN and CDR2 SYDVKM. Losses at the gene ends were 2 bases for V and 12 bases for J; bases not matched to a gene: 5. The chain's CDR3 is CASSLGQGANTF. CDR3 in DNA: TGTGCCAGCAGTTTAGGTCAGGGGGCGAACACCTTC.

The J gene is TRBJ2-5, the V gene TRBV9; 7 bases are a match to TRBD2. Germline CDR1 reads SGDLS; CDR2 reads YYNGEE. J was trimmed by 2 bases and V by 4 bases; bases with no gene match: 8. The CDR3 sequence is 15 residues long. The CDR3 DNA reads as TGTGCCAGCAGCACCCACCGAGCGGGGCAAGAGACCCAGTACTTC. The encoded protein is CASSTHRAGQETQYF.